A selection of T cell receptor beta chains follows, all from one sample in a study of blood T cell repertoires in COVID-19. Profiled with immunoSEQ multiplex PCR; TCRdb holds only in-frame clones, not every one. The table includes 490,000 or so clones, 88% detected once. Specimen: PBMCs or T cells enriched from blood (not recorded which). These receptors were taken from a woman aged 55-75 years who had recovered from COVID-19. The CDR3 runs from the conserved cysteine through the conserved F or W. Fields, in order: V gene, clone size, J gene, D gene, CDR3 protein, CDR3 DNA. D genes are given only for firm matches. Size values are once, few and many counts, or a class for expanded clones, and some rows have none.

TRBV5-1	once	TRBJ2-3	-	CASSWGVLTDTQYF	TGCGCCAGCAGCTGGGGGGTCCTCACAGATACGCAGTATTTT
TRBV29-1	-	TRBJ2-3	-	CSFWRTETDTQYF	TGCAGCTTTTGGAGGACAGAAACAGATACGCAGTATTTT
TRBV5-6	-	TRBJ1-6	-	CASSPQAYNSPLHF	TGTGCCAGCAGCCCGCAGGCCTATAATTCACCCCTCCACTTT
TRBV5-1	once	TRBJ1-4	TRBD1	CASSPSQGAANEKLFF	TGCGCCAGCAGCCCTTCACAGGGGGCGGCTAATGAAAAACTGTTTTTT
TRBV7-8	-	TRBJ1-1	TRBD1	CASSLVPSDRSTEAFF	TGTGCCAGCAGCTTAGTTCCCTCGGACAGGAGCACTGAAGCTTTCTTT
TRBV19	-	TRBJ1-6	-	CASTLTGLGSPLHF	TGTGCCAGTACCCTGACAGGCTTAGGATCACCCCTCCACTTT
TRBV3-1/TRBV3-2	-	TRBJ2-1	-	CASSHRGNSQAGSSYNEQFF	TGTGCCAGCAGCCATAGGGGTAACAGCCAGGCTGGAAGCTCCTACAATGAGCAGTTCTTC
TRBV5-1	-	TRBJ1-2	TRBD1	CASSPNRGTNYGYTF	TGCGCCAGCAGCCCCAACAGGGGGACTAACTATGGCTACACCTTC
TRBV12-3/TRBV12-4	-	TRBJ2-2	-	CASSQGGGGELFF	TGTGCCAGCAGTCAGGGGGGAGGTGGGGAGCTGTTTTTT
TRBV5-6	-	TRBJ1-3	-	CASSSKNAVILRGNTIYF	TGTGCCAGCAGCTCGAAAAATGCCGTAATCTTGAGAGGAAACACCATATATTTT
TRBV7-2	once	TRBJ1-1	-	CASSLGSLNTEAFF	TGTGCCAGCAGCTTGGGCAGCTTGAACACTGAAGCTTTCTTT
TRBV11-2	few	TRBJ2-1	-	CASSLLGSPSYNEQFF	TGTGCCAGCAGCTTACTCGGGAGCCCCTCCTACAATGAGCAGTTCTTC
TRBV7-2	-	TRBJ1-1	-	CASSSSNQNTEAFF	TGTGCCAGCAGCTCGAGCAATCAGAACACTGAAGCTTTCTTT
TRBV24-1	-	TRBJ1-2	-	CATSRGQPYGYTF	TGTGCCACCAGTAGAGGACAGCCCTATGGCTACACCTTC
TRBV5-1	-	TRBJ1-1	TRBD1	CASSLNGQDYTEAFF	TGCGCCAGCAGCTTAAACGGACAGGACTACACTGAAGCTTTCTTT
TRBV10-3	-	TRBJ2-5	TRBD2	CAISVGLASIQETQYF	TGTGCCATCAGTGTGGGACTAGCGTCTATCCAAGAGACCCAGTACTTC
TRBV24-1	-	TRBJ1-5	TRBD1	CATSEGQGQPQHF	TGTGCCACCAGTGAGGGACAGGGACAGCCCCAGCATTTT
TRBV5-1	-	TRBJ2-2	-	CASGEGATNTGELFF	TGCGCCAGCGGAGAAGGTGCAACGAACACCGGGGAGCTGTTTTTT
TRBV30	-	TRBJ1-2	-	CAWGNQGGIGYTF	TGTGCCTGGGGGAATCAGGGAGGTATTGGCTACACCTTC
TRBV6-5	-	TRBJ2-5	TRBD1	CASKAPGQGIETQYF	TGTGCCAGCAAAGCCCCGGGACAGGGAATAGAGACCCAGTACTTC
TRBV24-1	-	TRBJ2-1	-	CATSDRGRGRDEQFF	TGTGCCACCAGTGATAGAGGAAGAGGTCGCGATGAGCAGTTCTTC
TRBV5-1	once	TRBJ2-2	TRBD2	CASSSGGSDTGELFF	TGCGCCAGCAGCTCGGGGGGATCGGACACCGGGGAGCTGTTTTTT
TRBV2	-	TRBJ2-2	TRBD1	CASRSGQGDAGELFF	TGTGCCAGCAGGTCCGGACAGGGGGATGCCGGGGAGCTGTTTTTT
TRBV11-2	-	TRBJ1-1	-	CASSLAGEEAFF	TGTGCCAGCAGCTTAGCGGGAGAGGAAGCTTTCTTT
TRBV19	few	TRBJ1-2	-	CASSIRVGTTNYGYTF	TGTGCCAGTAGTATTCGTGTCGGGACAACGAACTATGGCTACACCTTC
TRBV24-1	-	TRBJ1-5	-	CATSDHWSGVGNQPQHF	TGTGCCACCAGTGACCACTGGAGCGGGGTTGGCAATCAGCCCCAGCATTTT
TRBV5-1	-	TRBJ2-5	TRBD2	CASSSGLAGALQETQYF	TGCGCCAGCAGCTCGGGACTAGCGGGGGCCCTGCAAGAGACCCAGTACTTC
TRBV5-1	-	TRBJ1-4	-	CASSYRGGGNEKLFF	TGCGCCAGCAGCTACCGGGGGGGAGGTAATGAAAAACTGTTTTTT
TRBV12-1	-	TRBJ1-6	-	CASSSPRDRVIVVYNSPLHF	TGTGCCAGCAGCTCCCCTCGGGACAGGGTTATTGTAGTCTATAATTCACCCCTCCACTTT
TRBV5-4	-	TRBJ1-2	-	CASSLVQAKQYGYTF	TGTGCCAGCAGCTTGGTTCAGGCGAAACAGTATGGCTACACCTTC
TRBV11-3	-	TRBJ1-1	-	CATAGDAEAFF	TGTGCCACCGCTGGAGACGCTGAAGCTTTCTTT
TRBV5-6	-	TRBJ1-2	-	CASSLGTNYGYTF	TGTGCCAGCAGCTTGGGTACTAACTATGGCTACACCTTC
TRBV27	-	TRBJ2-3	-	CASSHKIRADTQYF	TGTGCCAGCAGTCACAAGATCAGGGCAGATACGCAGTATTTT
TRBV15	-	TRBJ1-3	-	CATSPMGPNSGNTIYF	TGTGCCACCAGCCCAATGGGGCCAAACTCTGGAAACACCATATATTTT
TRBV2	-	TRBJ1-6	-	CASSDERAPYNSPLHF	TGTGCCAGCAGTGATGAGAGGGCTCCCTATAATTCACCCCTCCACTTT
TRBV9	-	TRBJ2-2	-	CASSSAGNTGELFF	TGTGCCAGCAGCTCCGCGGGGAACACCGGGGAGCTGTTTTTT
TRBV5-1	-	TRBJ1-2	-	CASSSQGDYGYTF	TGCGCCAGCAGCTCCCAGGGTGACTATGGCTACACCTTC
TRBV27	-	TRBJ1-2	TRBD1	CASSYSWTGGNYGYTF	TGTGCCAGCAGTTACTCGTGGACAGGGGGGAACTATGGCTACACCTTC
TRBV9	-	TRBJ1-2	-	CASSPPHGGDGYTF	TGTGCCAGCAGCCCACCCCATGGGGGGGATGGCTACACCTTC
TRBV12-3/TRBV12-4	-	TRBJ2-2	-	CASSLGAGELFF	TGTGCCAGCAGTTTAGGAGCGGGGGAGCTGTTTTTT
TRBV24-1	few	TRBJ1-2	-	CATSNPLWGYTF	TGTGCCACCAGCAACCCACTATGGGGCTACACCTTC
TRBV5-1	-	TRBJ2-3	-	CASRVMIGGTDTQYF	TGCGCCAGCAGGGTGATGATCGGGGGCACAGATACGCAGTATTTT
TRBV6-5	-	TRBJ2-7	TRBD1	CASSYRDRAYEQYF	TGTGCCAGCAGTTACCGGGACAGGGCCTACGAGCAGTACTTC
TRBV3-1/TRBV3-2	-	TRBJ1-6	-	CASSLSRGRSPLHF	TGTGCCAGCAGCCTATCCAGGGGCCGATCACCCCTCCACTTT
TRBV5-1	-	TRBJ1-2	-	CASSLTADRNYGYTF	TGCGCCAGCAGCTTGACGGCCGACAGAAACTATGGCTACACCTTC
TRBV5-6	-	TRBJ1-4	-	CASSLSDSHEKLFF	TGTGCCAGCAGCTTGAGCGACAGCCATGAAAAACTGTTTTTT
TRBV7-9	-	TRBJ1-2	-	CASSQNAPRGGYGYTF	TGTGCCAGCAGCCAAAACGCTCCGCGAGGGGGCTATGGCTACACCTTC
TRBV12-5	-	TRBJ1-1	-	CASGLLTEAFF	TGTGCTAGTGGTTTACTCACTGAAGCTTTCTTT
TRBV5-5	-	TRBJ1-4	-	CASSLRRGFDEKLFF	TGTGCCAGCAGCTTACGGCGGGGGTTTGATGAAAAACTGTTTTTT
TRBV2	-	TRBJ1-2	TRBD1	CASRTGGFYGYTF	TGTGCCAGCAGAACAGGGGGATTCTATGGCTACACCTTC
TRBV3-1/TRBV3-2	-	TRBJ1-6	TRBD1	CASSYLTGGADNSPLHF	TGTGCCAGCAGCTACCTAACAGGGGGCGCCGATAATTCACCCCTCCACTTT
TRBV5-1	-	TRBJ2-4	TRBD2	CASSLASGVAKNIQYF	TGCGCCAGCAGCTTGGCTAGCGGGGTAGCCAAAAACATTCAGTACTTC
TRBV10-2	-	TRBJ2-7	-	CASSLHAYEQYF	TGCGCCAGCAGTTTACATGCCTACGAGCAGTACTTC